Listed below are T cell receptor beta chains from one sample, sequenced in a study of T cells in Graves' hyperthyroidism and ophthalmopathy. TCRdb called the multiplex PCR reads again in MiXCR, with one record for every CDR3 protein. The sample contains a few hundred thousand distinct CDR3 sequences, approximately 18% of which appear only once. The sample taken for sequencing was blood. These TCRs come from a woman in her forties or fifties with Graves' hyperthyroidism. Both conserved end residues are part of each CDR3. The D gene is left open where the match is weak. Clone size appears in some rows only: once, few, many, or a class for an expanded clone.

TRBJ1-4 | NA | TRBV2 | NA | CASRRTANEKLFF | TGTGCCAGCAGACGGACGGCTAATGAAAAACTGTTTTTT
TRBJ2-7 | NA | TRBV6-2/TRBV6-3 | TRBD1 | CASSYSKVQGTEQYF | TGTGCCAGCAGTTACTCTAAGGTACAGGGGACCGAGCAGTACTTC
TRBJ2-5 | NA | TRBV3-1 | NA | CASSQGRVQTQYF | TGTGCCAGCAGCCAAGGTAGGGTGCAGACCCAGTACTTC
TRBJ1-1 | many | TRBV28 | NA | CASGPPGLMNTEAFF | TGTGCCAGCGGTCCCCCGGGGCTCATGAACACTGAAGCTTTCTTT
TRBJ1-4 | many | TRBV6-1 | TRBD1 | CASSRTGTEKLFF | TGTGCCAGCAGTCGGACAGGGACCGAAAAACTGTTTTTT
TRBJ1-1 | few | TRBV7-9 | NA | CASSLGGGSPNTEAFF | TGTGCCAGCAGCTTAGGAGGAGGCAGCCCGAACACTGAAGCTTTCTTT
TRBJ1-1 | few | TRBV7-6 | NA | CASSLFGDSEAFF | TGTGCCAGCAGCTTGTTTGGGGATTCTGAAGCTTTCTTT
TRBJ2-1 | many | TRBV5-1 | NA | CASSLDGGPPRNEQFF | TGCGCCAGCAGCTTGGACGGGGGCCCTCCTCGAAATGAGCAGTTCTTC
TRBJ2-1 | NA | TRBV7-9 | TRBD2 | CASTLNDGLAGENEQFF | TGTGCCAGCACCCTCAACGACGGGCTAGCGGGAGAAAATGAGCAGTTCTTC
TRBJ2-2 | many | TRBV11-2 | NA | CASSLVLGLSTGELFF | TGTGCCAGCAGCTTAGTCCTGGGGCTGAGCACCGGGGAGCTGTTTTTT
TRBJ2-1 | many | TRBV7-8 | TRBD1 | CASSLGAPGGAYNEQFF | TGTGCCAGCAGCTTGGGGGCTCCAGGGGGCGCTTACAATGAGCAGTTCTTC
TRBJ2-3 | many | TRBV3-1 | NA | CASSQGRTRGDTQYF | TGTGCCAGCAGCCAAGGGCGGACTCGCGGAGATACGCAGTATTTT
TRBJ1-6 | NA | TRBV5-1 | TRBD1 | CASSSDRGFPPLHF | TGCGCCAGCAGTTCAGACAGGGGCTTCCCACCCCTCCACTTT
TRBJ1-1 | NA | TRBV7-9 | NA | CASSGRTANTEAFF | TGTGCCAGCAGCGGTCGGACGGCGAACACTGAAGCTTTCTTT
TRBJ2-6 | NA | TRBV2 | NA | CASSGQESGANVLTF | TGTGCCAGCAGTGGGCAGGAATCTGGGGCCAACGTCCTGACTTTC
TRBJ2-3 | few | TRBV4-2 | NA | CASSQDGQSTDTQYF | TGTGCCAGCAGCCAAGACGGGCAAAGCACAGATACGCAGTATTTT
TRBJ2-1 | many | TRBV11-2 | NA | CASRLSPAYNEQFF | TGTGCCAGCAGACTGAGCCCGGCCTACAATGAGCAGTTCTTC
TRBJ2-3 | many | TRBV11-3 | NA | CASSSNEGADTQYF | TGTGCCAGCAGCTCGAACGAAGGCGCAGATACGCAGTATTTT
TRBJ2-3 | many | TRBV2 | NA | CASSKDSTDTQYF | TGTGCCAGCAGCAAAGACAGCACAGATACGCAGTATTTT
TRBJ1-1 | few | TRBV29-1 | NA | CSVDWGQGGAFF | TGCAGCGTTGACTGGGGGCAGGGTGGAGCTTTCTTT
TRBJ2-5 | many | TRBV7-9 | NA | CAGARAPDWETQYF | TGTGCCGGAGCCCGGGCCCCAGACTGGGAGACCCAGTACTTC
TRBJ1-5 | NA | TRBV30 | TRBD1 | CAWSKPGTGTYQPQHF | TGTGCCTGGAGCAAACCCGGGACAGGAACTTATCAGCCCCAGCATTTT